Described below is a single T cell receptor (beta chain) sequence and its context. Its specificity is not known. The data originate from a study of blood T cells in healthy people across ages. PCR was performed a second time for 7 to 11 cycles using a sample-barcoded 5' primer and a J-beta primer mix. TCRdb passed the 5' RACE reads through MiXCR, listing each CDR3 protein once. Of approximately 1.5 million distinct CDR3 sequences listed, less than 45% were seen once; the top ten hold under 5%. After removal of 1 base from V and 8 bases from J, the junction contained 5 bases not matched to a gene. Germline CDR1 reads MNHNS; CDR2 reads SASEGT. The CDR3 length is 15 residues. Notes on the study in general: TCR beta diversity was tightly associated with the proportion of naive T cells. In long-lived donors, naive CD4+ cell counts and diversity exceeded those of aged donors.

Isolation of PBMCs gave at least 7 million cells per sample. The receptor was derived from a woman aged 18-29 years in good health. The sample consisted of blood. The V and J genes are TRBV6-1 and TRBJ2-1; the match to TRBD1 covers 10 bases. The CDR3 loop reads CASSEGQGAGDEQFF. CDR3 nucleotides: TGTGCCAGCAGTGAAGGACAGGGGGCAGGGGATGAGCAGTTCTTC.